These 12 T cell receptor beta chains originate from one sample sequenced in a study of cytomegalovirus exposure and HLA in healthy donors. PCR amplification relied on 60 Vbeta primers (plus 13 Jbeta primers). The repertoire was sequenced with immunoSEQ multiplex PCR; TCRdb's copy has only in-frame clones and lacks some. The sample holds around 150,000 clones, nearly 80% seen once. Material: PBMCs. These receptors all stem from a man aged 45-60 years in good health and CMV-seropositive.

The CDR3 region has the DNA TGTGCCAGCAGCCGAAGGATCCTTAGCGGGGGGGCGTTTTTCTTC. Translated, it gives CASSRRILSGGAFFF. The V call is TRBV28, the J call TRBJ2-1; TRBD2 matches 11 bases. J gave up 16 bases and V 6 bases, and 17 bases lay outside the gene matches. The CDR3 is 15 residues long. Germline lookup yields CDR1 MDHEN and CDR2 SYDVKM.

J is TRBJ1-4 and V is TRBV14; the D is unclear. The germline gives CDR1 SGHDN, CDR2 FVKESK. V was trimmed by 4 bases and J by 4 bases, leaving 7 bases between them. This CDR3 contains 13 residues. The CDR3 coding sequence is TGTGCCAGCAGCCTCTCCTATAATGAAAAACTGTTTTTT. It yields the protein CASSLSYNEKLFF.

The chain has TRBV29-1 and TRBJ2-3, with 10 bases matching TRBD1. Trimming removed 7 bases from V and 1 base from J; junction bases left unmatched: 8. Germline V gives CDR1 SQVTM, CDR2 ANQGSEA. The CDR3 has 15 residues. CDR3 sequence: CSGDRGLRGTDTQYF. CDR3 nucleotides: TGCAGCGGGGACAGGGGATTGAGGGGCACAGATACGCAGTATTTT.

The chain uses TRBV4-1 and TRBJ2-5; 8 nucleotides align to TRBD1. Germline-derived CDR1 and CDR2 are MGHRA and YSYEKL. The CDR3 consists of 15 residues. The ends lost 0 bases at V and 4 bases at J; junction bases unmatched: 4. This CDR3 reads CASSQDVTGGETQYF. In DNA, the CDR3 is TGCGCCAGCAGCCAAGATGTTACAGGGGGAGAGACCCAGTACTTC.

The chain has TRBV27 and TRBJ2-7, with 8 bases identical to TRBD1. The CDR3 runs 14 residues. J was trimmed by 5 bases and V by 5 bases; bases with no gene match: 8. The germline gives CDR1 MNHEY, CDR2 SMNVEV (reference sequence). The CDR3, as DNA: TGTGCCAGCAGTGCCAGGACAGGGAGCAACGAGCAGTACGTC. As protein: CASSARTGSNEQYV.

The chain couples TRBV29-1 to TRBJ1-5; maybe TRBD1 (5 bases). Trimming cost V 4 bases and J 5 bases, with 12 bases left between them. The CDR3 consists of 13 residues. CDR1 is SQVTM, CDR2 ANQGSEA, per germline. The CDR3 sequence is CSVGIRADQPQHF. CDR3 in DNA: TGCAGCGTTGGGATCAGGGCGGATCAGCCCCAGCATTTT.

This clone was counted once. The rearrangement uses TRBV30 and TRBJ2-5; 10 bases align to TRBD2. The last part of the DNA fits TRBJ2-7 better; the J call may be wrong. Germline CDR1 reads GTSNPN; CDR2 reads SVGIG (reference sequence). The CDR3 extends over 15 amino acids. This CDR3 is CAWSWLAGEKYEQYF. The CDR3 DNA reads as TGTGCCTGGAGTTGGCTAGCGGGGGAAAAGTACGAGCAGTACTTC.

The CDR3 protein is CAISEQGGGTEAFF. Here the CDR3 DNA reads TGTGCCATCAGTGAGCAGGGCGGTGGCACTGAAGCTTTCTTT. The chain recombines TRBV10-3 with TRBJ1-1; a possible D gene is TRBD1 (5 bases). V lost 2 bases, J lost 4 bases, and 11 bases lay in between. This CDR3 comprises 14 residues. Germline V gene lookup returns CDR1 ENHRY and CDR2 SYGVKD.

The chain joins TRBV2 to TRBJ1-3; D is unclear. This CDR3 is built from 14 residues. The V end was cut by 2 bases, the J end by 2 bases, with 7 bases between. Looked up from germline, CDR1 is SNHLY and CDR2 is FYNNEI. CDR3 coding DNA: TGTGCCAGCAGTGAACTGAGGGCTGGAAACACCATATATTTT. It codes for CASSELRAGNTIYF.

The J gene is TRBJ1-5, the V gene TRBV30; the match to TRBD1 covers 8 bases. The J segment lost 0 bases and the V segment lost 1 base, leaving 20 bases of the junction unmatched. The CDR3 consists of 21 residues. CDR1 GTSNPN and CDR2 SVGIG come from the germline V gene (reference sequence). CDR3 DNA: TGTGCCTGGAGTGGGGGTTATATCGTGGGACAGGACGCGCCTAGCAATCAGCCCCAGCATTTT. As protein: CAWSGGYIVGQDAPSNQPQHF.

This rearrangement joins TRBV20-1 to TRBJ2-7; the D is unclear. CDR3 length equals 11 residues. V was cut by 3 bases and J by 2 bases, with 5 bases left in between. Germline CDR1 reads DFQATT; CDR2 reads SNEGSKA (reference sequence). This CDR3 is CSASHTYEQYF. Written as DNA, the CDR3 is TGCAGTGCTAGCCACACCTACGAGCAGTACTTC.

The V and J genes are TRBV7-9 and TRBJ1-2; 7 bases map to TRBD1. J lost 5 bases, V lost 1 base, and 4 bases had no gene match. Germline-derived CDR1 and CDR2 are SEHNR and FQNEAQ (reference sequence). The CDR3 totals 14 residues. Here the CDR3 reads CASSLGGTVYGYTF. In DNA form, the CDR3 reads TGTGCCAGCAGCTTAGGCGGGACAGTTTATGGCTACACCTTC.